This TCR beta chain was captured in a study of blood T cell repertoires in COVID-19. This clone has only a few counts. Assay: immunoSEQ multiplex PCR; the TCRdb copy retains only in-frame clones and omits some. This table has 99,000 or so clones, about 75% appearing once. The length of the CDR3 is 15 residues. Germline trimming cut 6 bases from V and 4 bases from J; bases unmatched to any gene: 7. Germline V gene sequence: CDR1 SGHVS, CDR2 FQNEAQ. The sequence came from a woman between 65 and 79 years old with acute or convalescent COVID-19. This chain connects TRBV7-8 to TRBJ2-2; TRBD2 aligns across 8 bases. Sequencing was carried out using peripheral blood. The CDR3 nucleotides are TGTGCCAGCAGATATAGCGGGGTCCTCACCGGGGAGCTGTTTTTT. Protein product: CASRYSGVLTGELFF.